Presented here are 12 T cell receptor beta chains from one specimen sequenced in a study of beta chain features in type 1 diabetes (dated by TCRdb to the late 2010s). Their specific antigens are unknown. Library generation was performed with the immunoSEQ multiplex PCR assay. The entire amount of isolated RNA was reverse transcribed using the High Capacity cDNA Reverse Transcription Kit, so the sequenced TCRB transcripts were expressed ones. Not all clones reach the TCRdb copy of this immuneACCESS table, which keeps in-frame sequences only. Checked studies attribute under half of the gap to unresolved V genes and leave the rest unexplained. The sample profile shows roughly 340,000 clones; approximately 13% of them were found once. The ten largest clones capture over 0.014% of the sample. General study outcomes and caveats: In all four CD4+ subsets, TCRB CDR3 length was moderately but significantly shorter in type 1 diabetes patients.

Sequenced sample: naive CD4+ T cells from blood. The sample's cell subset or site, from its label and the paper: true naive CD4+ T cells. These receptors all come from a woman under 30 with type 1 diabetes.

V usage is TRBV7-9 and J usage is TRBJ2-3; 12 nucleotides match TRBD2. CDR1 and CDR2 from the germline V gene are SEHNR and FQNEAQ (reference sequence). This CDR3 is built from 16 residues. V was pared by 4 bases and J by 2 bases, with 4 bases of the junction left unmatched. CDR3 loop: CASSSRTSGNTDTQYF. The DNA for the CDR3 is TGTGCCAGCAGCTCCCGGACTAGCGGGAACACAGATACGCAGTATTTT.

This sequence joins TRBV7-9 and TRBJ1-5; 7 positions match TRBD1. After removal of 8 bases from V and 5 bases from J, the junction contained 3 bases not matched to a gene. CDR1 SEHNR and CDR2 FQNEAQ come from the germline V gene (reference sequence). This CDR3 has 12 residues. The CDR3 coding sequence is TGTGCCAGCGGGACAGAAGATCAGCCCCAGCATTTT. Residues: CASGTEDQPQHF.

The chain joins TRBV5-6 to TRBJ1-2, with 7 bases that match TRBD1. The CDR3 totals 16 residues. Germline V lookup: CDR1 SGHDT, CDR2 YYEEEE. V lost 1 base and J lost 5; bases outside the gene matches: 11. CDR3 coding DNA: TGTGCCAGCAGCTTGTTTCGGGACAGTGCTTCGTATGGCTACACCTTC. Translated, it gives CASSLFRDSASYGYTF.

The CDR3 spells CAWSKGGVGLFF. CDR3 bases: TGTGCCTGGAGTAAGGGGGGGGTAGGGCTGTTTTTT. The chain is built from TRBV30 and TRBJ1-4; the D gene is possibly TRBD1 (6 bases). This CDR3 is built from 12 residues. V lost 2 bases, J lost 14 bases, and 15 bases lay in between. From germline, CDR1 is GTSNPN and CDR2 SVGIG (reference sequence).

This clone appeared a few times. The chain couples TRBV7-2 to TRBJ1-1; TRBD1 might be the D (6 bases). The CDR3 sequence is 14 residues long. Germline V gene data show CDR1 as SGHTA and CDR2 as FQGNSA. V was pared by 4 bases and J by 0 bases, with 9 bases between. CDR3 loop: CASSSGTLNTEAFF. The CDR3 DNA is TGTGCCAGCAGCTCAGGGACATTGAACACTGAAGCTTTCTTT.

This clone was counted only a few times. V gene TRBV30 combines with J gene TRBJ2-7; 7 bases fit TRBD1. The junction had 12 bases not matched to a gene; V was cut back by 4 bases and J by 0 bases. The CDR3 length is 16 residues. The V gene's germline CDR1 is GTSNPN and CDR2 SVGIG (reference sequence). The CDR3 DNA reads TGTGCCTGGACCACTGAGGGGGCTGGGAGCTCCTACGAGCAGTACTTC. Protein product: CAWTTEGAGSSYEQYF.

The CDR3 reads CASSSGTTSYNEQFF. The CDR3 DNA reads as TGCGCCAGCAGCTCCGGGACTACCTCCTACAATGAGCAGTTCTTC. V and J are TRBV5-1 and TRBJ2-1, with TRBD2 matching over 7 bases. The V gene's germline CDR1 is SGHRS and CDR2 YFSETQ. V lost 3 bases to trimming and J lost 0 bases; unmatched junction nucleotides: 3. The CDR3 has 15 residues.

As for this clone: The junction shows a germline mismatch at one end, possibly a read error. The chain combines TRBV7-9 with TRBJ1-1, with D possibly TRBD1 on 5 matching bases. This CDR3 is built from 14 residues. CDR1 SEHNR and CDR2 FQNEAQ come from the germline V gene (reference sequence). The CDR3 DNA reads as TGTGCCAGCAGCCTTACCCACAGGAACTCTGAAGCTTTCTTT. Residues: CASSLTHRNSEAFF. The entire variable domain, with the rest obtained from reference TRBV7-9 and TRBJ1-1, is as follows: DTGVSQNPRHKITKRGQNVTFRCDPISEHNRLYWYRQTLGQGPEFLTYFQNEAQLEKSRLLSDRFSAERPKGSFSTLEIQRTEQGDSAMYLCASSLTHRNSEAFFGQGTRLTVV.

This rearrangement joins TRBV7-9 to TRBJ2-7, with D possibly matching TRBD1 (5 bases). The V end was cut by 3 bases, the J end by 4 bases, with 10 bases between. Germline V gene lookup returns CDR1 SEHNR and CDR2 FQNEAQ (reference sequence). CDR3 length: 13 residues. The CDR3 sequence is CASSFQGRYEQYV. The CDR3 DNA reads as TGTGCCAGCAGCTTTCAGGGTCGGTACGAGCAGTACGTC.

This clone was seen a few times. The V gene is TRBV19, the J gene TRBJ1-2; TRBD1 is a possible D gene (5 bases). Germline V gene sequence: CDR1 LNHDA, CDR2 SQIVND (reference sequence). The CDR3 runs 14 residues. V was pared by 3 bases and J by 2 bases, with 10 bases between. DNA of the CDR3: TGTGCCAGTAGTATCCAACAGGTCAACTATGGCTACACCTTC. It translates to CASSIQQVNYGYTF.

This clone has more than one count but fewer than ten. The chain is built from TRBV30 and TRBJ2-6; D unresolved. V was cut by 2 bases and J by 0 bases, with 8 bases left in between. Germline CDR1 reads GTSNPN; CDR2 reads SVGIG (reference sequence). The CDR3 runs 15 residues. CDR3 amino acids: CAWSTLSSGANVLTF. In nucleotides, the CDR3 is TGTGCCTGGAGTACTCTCTCCTCTGGGGCCAACGTCCTGACTTTC.

J is TRBJ1-2 and V is TRBV9; D not certain. V was clipped by 0 bases and J by 4 bases, with 10 bases between them. The CDR3 is 14 residues long. Germline V gene data show CDR1 as SGDLS and CDR2 as YYNGEE. CDR3 protein: CASSVEQLAYGYTF. The CDR3 DNA follows: TGTGCCAGCAGCGTAGAACAGCTCGCCTATGGCTACACCTTC.